This T cell receptor (beta chain) stems from a study of shared clonotypes between healthy human individuals. Trimming removed 4 bases from V and 7 bases from J; junction bases left unmatched: 10. Germline values: CDR1 SGHDT, CDR2 YYEEEE. This CDR3 contains 15 residues. At a deep level, the assay was run. Sequencing used immunoSEQ multiplex PCR; TCRdb keeps in-frame clones, though not all of them. The table lists 950,000 to 1,200,000 clones, around three quarters of them singletons. Participating donors were healthy, HIV-negative adults free of recent acute infections or vaccinations. This TCR was sampled from a man in his late teens or twenties in good health. Some clones in this sample may be carry-over from other donors' samples. Sequencing used memory CD4+ T cells from PBMCs. Subset denoted: CD45RA-negative fraction. The V and J genes are TRBV5-6 and TRBJ2-5, with TRBD1 matching over 10 bases. The DNA of the CDR3 is TGTGCCAGCAGCCAATCCCCGACAGGGGGCGCGACCCAGTACTTC. This translates into CASSQSPTGGATQYF.